Following are 20 T cell receptor beta chains from one sample sequenced in a study of T cells in Graves' hyperthyroidism and ophthalmopathy. The source material, RNA transcripts, was used to amplify TCR beta CDR3 regions. HTBI primers were employed in a first-round RT-PCR of the TCR CDR3. TCRdb redid the calling of the multiplex PCR reads with MiXCR, one entry per CDR3 protein. The sample has hundreds of thousands of distinct CDR3 sequences, roughly a quarter seen once. Source material: blood. The receptors shown here come from a woman aged 30 to 39 with Graves' ophthalmopathy.

This clonotype showed up many times. The chain uses TRBV7-2 and TRBJ1-2; 8 bases match TRBD1. Germline V gives CDR1 SGHTA, CDR2 FQGNSA. V was clipped by 6 bases and J by 5 bases; unmatched bases: 11. This CDR3 comprises 15 residues. DNA of the CDR3: TGTGCCAGCAGTCCCCCCGGACAGGGTTTATATGGCTACACCTTC. Protein: CASSPPGQGLYGYTF.

The chain uses TRBV19 and TRBJ2-7, with TRBD1 identical over 8 bases. The CDR3 runs to 11 residues. The germline CDR1 and CDR2 sequences are LNHDA and SQIVND (reference sequence). Germline trimming cut 5 bases from V and 6 bases from J; bases unmatched to any gene: 0. The CDR3 protein is CASSDRGEQYF. As DNA, the CDR3 is TGTGCCAGTAGTGACAGGGGCGAGCAGTACTTC.

The table lists this clonotype with many counts. This rearrangement joins TRBV7-2 to TRBJ2-5, with 8 nucleotides matching TRBD1. CDR1 and CDR2 from the germline V gene are SGHTA and FQGNSA. The J segment lost 1 base and the V segment lost 3 bases, leaving 1 base of the junction unmatched. The CDR3 totals 14 residues. This CDR3 is CASSFDRGQETQYF. DNA for the CDR3: TGTGCCAGCAGCTTCGACAGGGGCCAAGAGACCCAGTACTTC.

DNA for the CDR3: TGTGCCAGCACCTGGACTAGCGGGAGCTACGAGCAGTACTTC. It codes for CASTWTSGSYEQYF. V is TRBV12-3 or TRBV12-4 and J is TRBJ2-7; 13 positions agree with TRBD2. J was trimmed by 3 bases and V by 7 bases; bases with no gene match: 3. The CDR3 is 14 residues long.

There are a few counts of this clonotype. The chain has TRBV27 and TRBJ2-1, with a possible D match to TRBD2 (6 bases). Trimming pared 4 bases from V and 5 bases from J, leaving 12 bases between. The germline CDR1 and CDR2 sequences are MNHEY and SMNVEV (reference sequence). There are 14 residues in the CDR3. The chain's CDR3 is CASSWLGGNNEQFF. The CDR3 coding sequence is TGTGCCAGCAGTTGGTTGGGCGGGAACAATGAGCAGTTCTTC.

The J gene is TRBJ2-4, the V gene TRBV6-5, with D perhaps matching TRBD1 or TRBD2 (6 bases each). V was cut by 2 bases and J by 11 bases, with 13 bases left in between. This CDR3 spans 13 amino acids. The germline CDR1 and CDR2 sequences are MNHEY and SVGAGI. In DNA, the CDR3 is TGTGCCAGCAGTTACGGCGGGACAACTTTTCAGTACTTC. Amino acids: CASSYGGTTFQYF.

This clonotype was seen repeatedly, ten times or more. This chain connects TRBV12-3 or TRBV12-4 to TRBJ1-2; possibly TRBD1 for D (5 bases). The ends were cut back, 5 bases at V and 1 base at J, with 11 bases in the middle. The CDR3 loop spans 14 amino acids. CDR3 region: CASSRQYHNYGYTF. In nucleotides, the CDR3 is TGTGCCAGCAGTAGACAGTATCATAACTATGGCTACACCTTC.

V usage is TRBV4-2 and J usage is TRBJ1-3; D is perhaps TRBD1 (5 bases). Germline CDR1 reads LGHNA; CDR2 reads YNFKEQ. This CDR3 contains 18 residues. Trimming pared 8 bases from V and 0 bases from J, leaving 23 bases between. CDR3 region: CASSGGSGSLISGNTIYF. The CDR3 DNA is TGTGCCAGCTCCGGGGGGAGCGGCAGCCTAATCTCTGGAAACACCATATATTTT.

This clonotype was counted at least ten times. This chain connects TRBV27 to TRBJ2-7; D remains ambiguous. Germline CDR1 MNHEY, CDR2 SMNVEV (reference sequence). This CDR3 spans 14 amino acids. Trimming removed 5 bases from V and 2 bases from J, with 13 bases in between. In DNA, the CDR3 is TGTGCCAGCAGTCTAAGACGGAGTACCTACGAGCAGTACTTC. It is translated as CASSLRRSTYEQYF.

This clonotype was seen repeatedly, ten times or more. The chain is built from TRBV11-2 and TRBJ1-2, with a weak D call TRBD1 (6 bases). The CDR3 runs 16 residues. Deletions cut 5 bases from V and 7 bases from J, with 23 bases between. CDR1 and CDR2 (germline): SGHAT, FQNNGV. The CDR3: CASSPTGRGGMVGYTF. The CDR3 bases are TGTGCCAGCAGCCCAACAGGCAGGGGAGGAATGGTTGGCTACACCTTC.

In this sample, this clonotype turned up many times. V gene TRBV30 combines with J gene TRBJ2-5; D perhaps matches TRBD2 (5 bases). The V gene's germline CDR1 is GTSNPN and CDR2 SVGIG (reference sequence). This CDR3 contains 13 residues. V gave up 2 bases and J gave up 7 bases, with 14 bases separating them. The CDR3 DNA reads TGTGCCTGGAGTCCCCCACTAGATCGGACCCAGTACTTC. It specifies CAWSPPLDRTQYF. The variable domain in full, with the rest retrieved from reference TRBV30 and TRBJ2-5, is SQTIHQWPATLVQPVGSPLSLECTVEGTSNPNLYWYRQAAGRGLQLLFYSVGIGQISSEVPQNLSASRPQDRQFILSSKKLLLSDSGFYLCAWSPPLDRTQYFGPGTRLLVL.

The J gene is TRBJ2-7, the V gene TRBV12-3 or TRBV12-4; 13 bases line up with TRBD2. This CDR3 has 14 residues. V was pared by 5 bases and J by 6 bases, with 4 bases of the junction left unmatched. Here the CDR3 reads CASSPLAGGGEQYF. The DNA for the CDR3 is TGTGCCAGCAGTCCACTAGCGGGAGGGGGCGAGCAGTACTTC.

The chain combines TRBV12-3 or TRBV12-4 with TRBJ2-7, with TRBD2 identical over 10 bases. Losses at the gene ends were 2 bases for V and 6 bases for J; bases not matched to a gene: 10. The CDR3 is made up of 16 amino acids. The CDR3 DNA reads as TGTGCCAGCAGTTTACTTGTGGCTAGCGGGAGTTCCGAGCAGTACTTC. Translation: CASSLLVASGSSEQYF.

Turning to this clonotype: Given a much more abundant clone one base away, this may be a read error. V and J are TRBV7-2 and TRBJ2-5; TRBD2 aligns across 9 bases. The CDR3 is made up of 15 amino acids. Per the germline V gene, CDR1 is SGHTA and CDR2 is FQGNSA. The CDR3 loop reads CASSRSGGGQETRYF. The CDR3 DNA reads as TGTGCCAGCAGCCGTAGCGGGGGTGGGCAAGAGACCCGGTACTTC. The full variable domain, its missing parts supplied by reference TRBV7-2 and TRBJ2-5, is GAGVSQSPSNKVTEKGKDVELRCDPISGHTALYWYRQSLGQGLEFLIYFQGNSAPDKSGLPSDRFSAERTGGSVSTLTIQRTQQEDSAVYLCASSRSGGGQETRYFGPGTRLLVL.

This clonotype was seen repeatedly, ten times or more. The chain carries TRBV4-1 and TRBJ1-1, with 8 bases matching TRBD1. With 0 bases clipped from V and 3 bases from J, the junction kept 12 bases outside the gene matches. The germline V gene has CDR1 MGHRA and CDR2 YSYEKL. CDR3 length: 18 amino acids. The CDR3 sequence: CASSQDGEQGVLDTEAFF. DNA of the CDR3: TGCGCCAGCAGCCAAGATGGCGAACAGGGGGTACTGGACACTGAAGCTTTCTTT.

The chain links TRBV6-2 or TRBV6-3 to TRBJ2-7, with D possibly called TRBD1 or TRBD2 (6 bases each). There are 14 residues in the CDR3. V was clipped by 5 bases and J by 7 bases, with 18 bases between them. Germline CDR1 reads MNHEY; CDR2 reads SVGEGT. The CDR3 protein is CASSASGGLWEQYF. As DNA, the CDR3 is TGTGCCAGCAGTGCCTCCGGGGGCTTGTGGGAGCAGTACTTC.

This clonotype appeared a single time. The J gene is TRBJ1-1, the V gene TRBV10-3, with TRBD1 identical over 7 bases. Germline V gene data show CDR1 as ENHRY and CDR2 as SYGVKD. The CDR3 spans 16 residues. With 5 bases clipped from V and 3 bases from J, the junction kept 12 bases outside the gene matches. The CDR3 is CAISLSRGLGDTEAFF. CDR3 bases: TGTGCCATCAGTCTGAGTAGGGGGCTCGGAGACACTGAAGCTTTCTTT.

This clonotype was counted only a few times. The V call is TRBV5-1, the J call TRBJ1-6; D possibly corresponds to TRBD1 (5 bases). V was cut by 3 bases and J by 7 bases, with 11 bases left in between. Germline V gives CDR1 SGHRS, CDR2 YFSETQ. The CDR3 totals 14 residues. The CDR3 bases are TGCGCCAGCAGCTCCGGGACGCCCAATTCACCCCTCCACTTT. Residues: CASSSGTPNSPLHF.

A single count supports this clonotype. The chain combines TRBV6-5 with TRBJ1-5; the D is unclear. The CDR3 covers 14 residues. Trimming removed 4 bases from V and 10 bases from J, with 17 bases in between. The V gene's germline CDR1 is MNHEY and CDR2 SVGAGI. The CDR3: CASSLSSTTRPQHF. The CDR3 DNA sequence: TGTGCCAGCAGTTTGTCTTCAACGACGCGTCCCCAGCATTTT.

In its sample, this clonotype was seen a few times. V gene TRBV6-1 combines with J gene TRBJ1-2; D uncertain. V was pared by 7 bases and J by 2 bases, with 8 bases between. Germline V CDR1 and CDR2: MNHNS, SASEGT. This CDR3 spans 12 amino acids. The CDR3 region is CASMTQNYGYTF. In DNA form, the CDR3 reads TGTGCCAGCATGACACAGAACTATGGCTACACCTTC.